The 5 T cell receptor beta chains below were found in one sample sequenced in a study of blood T cell repertoires in COVID-19. Generated by immunoSEQ multiplex PCR, the TCRdb table keeps only in-frame clones and is missing some. The sample has roughly 340,000 clones; 80% to 90% are singletons. The source material was PBMCs or T cells enriched from blood (not recorded which). The receptors come from a man younger than 35 who had recovered from COVID-19.

The V gene is TRBV12-3 or TRBV12-4, the J gene TRBJ1-2; D may be TRBD1 (5 bases). The CDR3 extends over 13 amino acids. Trimming cost V 6 bases and J 3 bases, with 11 bases left between them. This CDR3 is CASSKGYDYGYTF. For the CDR3, the DNA is TGTGCCAGCAGCAAGGGGTATGACTATGGCTACACCTTC.

This rearrangement joins TRBV3-1 (or the pseudogene TRBV3-2) to TRBJ1-2; D gene ambiguous. The ends were cut back, 2 bases at V and 7 bases at J, with 11 bases in the middle. Germline CDR1 and CDR2: LGHDT and YNNKEL (reference sequence). CDR3 length equals 13 residues. CDR3 loop: CASSQTGVSGYTF. Written as DNA, the CDR3 is TGTGCCAGCAGCCAAACCGGGGTATCTGGCTACACCTTC.

V usage is TRBV7-6 and J usage is TRBJ1-3; perhaps TRBD1 as D (6 bases). The CDR3 is made up of 15 amino acids. Deletions cut 1 base from V and 4 bases from J, with 11 bases between. Germline CDR1 SGHVS, CDR2 FNYEAQ. The CDR3 bases are TGTGCCAGCAGCTTAGTACCACAGGGAGGAAACACCATATATTTT. Protein sequence: CASSLVPQGGNTIYF.

DNA for the CDR3: TGTGCCAGCAGCTTGGGCGGGGGGCTCGAAACCGGGGAGCTGTTTTTT. This gives the protein CASSLGGGLETGELFF. The chain employs TRBV7-6 and TRBJ2-2; 8 positions agree with TRBD2. The CDR3 has 16 amino acids. V was pared by 3 bases and J by 5 bases, with 8 bases of the junction left unmatched. Germline-derived CDR1 and CDR2 are SGHVS and FNYEAQ.

This rearrangement joins TRBV4-1 to TRBJ1-1; D is possibly TRBD1 (5 bases). Germline V gene sequence: CDR1 MGHRA, CDR2 YSYEKL. The CDR3 extends over 14 amino acids. Trimming removed 0 bases at V and 13 bases at J, with 18 bases between. CDR3 in DNA: TGCGCCAGCAGCCAAGATAGAGTACAGGCCAGTCGTTTCTTT. It specifies CASSQDRVQASRFF.